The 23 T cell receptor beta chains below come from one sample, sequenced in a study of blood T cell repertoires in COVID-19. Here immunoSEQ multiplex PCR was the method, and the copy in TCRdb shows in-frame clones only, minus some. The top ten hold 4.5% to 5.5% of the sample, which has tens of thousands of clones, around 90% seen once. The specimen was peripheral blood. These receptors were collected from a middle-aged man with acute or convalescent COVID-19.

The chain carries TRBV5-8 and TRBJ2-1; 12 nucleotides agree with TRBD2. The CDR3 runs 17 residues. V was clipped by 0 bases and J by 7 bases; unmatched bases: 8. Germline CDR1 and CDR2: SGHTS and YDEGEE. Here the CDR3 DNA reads TGTGCCAGCAGCTTGGTGGCCCGTACTAGCGGGAGGAATGAGCAGTTCTTC. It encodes CASSLVARTSGRNEQFF.

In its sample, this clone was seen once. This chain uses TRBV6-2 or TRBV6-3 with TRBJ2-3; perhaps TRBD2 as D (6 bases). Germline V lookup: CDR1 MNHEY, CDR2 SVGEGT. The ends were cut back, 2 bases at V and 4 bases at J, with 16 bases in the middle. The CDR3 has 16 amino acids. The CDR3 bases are TGTGCCAGCAGTTACCCTACTAGACTAGGAGCAGATACGCAGTATTTT. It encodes CASSYPTRLGADTQYF.

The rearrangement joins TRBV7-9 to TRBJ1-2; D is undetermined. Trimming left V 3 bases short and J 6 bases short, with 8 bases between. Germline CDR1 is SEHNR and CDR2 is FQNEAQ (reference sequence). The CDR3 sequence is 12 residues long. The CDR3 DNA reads TGTGCCAGCAGCTTCTCCACGGATGGCTACACCTTC. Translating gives CASSFSTDGYTF.

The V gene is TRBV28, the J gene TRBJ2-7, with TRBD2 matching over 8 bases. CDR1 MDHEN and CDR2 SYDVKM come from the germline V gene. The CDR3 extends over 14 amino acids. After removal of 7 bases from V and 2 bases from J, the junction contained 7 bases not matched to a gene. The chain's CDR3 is CASTLAGPTYEQYF. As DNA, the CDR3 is TGTGCCAGCACCCTAGCGGGTCCCACCTACGAGCAGTACTTC.

The CDR3 DNA is TGTGCCAGCAGCTCGAGTTACACCGGGAACAGGGACCACGAGCAGTACTTC. Translated, it gives CASSSSYTGNRDHEQYF. The chain carries TRBV7-9 and TRBJ2-7, with a possible D match to TRBD1 (6 bases). V was shortened by 4 bases and J by 5 bases, with 24 bases between the two germline ends. The CDR3 sequence is 17 residues long. Germline V gives CDR1 SEHNR, CDR2 FQNEAQ (reference sequence).

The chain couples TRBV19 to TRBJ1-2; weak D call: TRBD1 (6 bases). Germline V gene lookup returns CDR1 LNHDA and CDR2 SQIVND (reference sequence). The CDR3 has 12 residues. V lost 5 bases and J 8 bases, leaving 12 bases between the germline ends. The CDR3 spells CASSPRGYGYTF. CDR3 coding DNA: TGTGCCAGTAGTCCAAGGGGGTACGGCTACACCTTC.

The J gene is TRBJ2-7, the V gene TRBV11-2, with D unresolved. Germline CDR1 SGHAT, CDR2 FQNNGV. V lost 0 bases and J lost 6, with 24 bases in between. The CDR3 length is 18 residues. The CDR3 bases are TGTGCCAGCAGCTTAGAATGGTTGAGGCAAGGAATTATGGTCGAGCAGTACTTC. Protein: CASSLEWLRQGIMVEQYF.

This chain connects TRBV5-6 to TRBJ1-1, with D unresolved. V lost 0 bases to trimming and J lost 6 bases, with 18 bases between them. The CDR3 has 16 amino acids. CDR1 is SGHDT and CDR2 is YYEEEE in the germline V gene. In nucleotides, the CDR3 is TGTGCCAGCAGCTTGGTGTTCAGCGACCCGAGAGCTGAAGCTTTCTTT. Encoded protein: CASSLVFSDPRAEAFF. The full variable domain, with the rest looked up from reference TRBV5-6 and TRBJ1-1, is DAGVTQSPTHLIKTRGQQVTLRCSPKSGHDTVSWYQQALGQGPQFIFQYYEEEERQRGNFPDRFSGHQFPNYSSELNVNALLLGDSALYLCASSLVFSDPRAEAFFGQGTRLTVV.

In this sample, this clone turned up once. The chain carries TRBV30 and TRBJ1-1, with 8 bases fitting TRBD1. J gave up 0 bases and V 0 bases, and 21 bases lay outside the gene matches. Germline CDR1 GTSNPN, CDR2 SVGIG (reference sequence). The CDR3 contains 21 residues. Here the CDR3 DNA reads TGTGCCTGGAGTGTACGAGACAGGGGCATCACTGGTACCAACATGAACACTGAAGCTTTCTTT. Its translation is CAWSVRDRGITGTNMNTEAFF.

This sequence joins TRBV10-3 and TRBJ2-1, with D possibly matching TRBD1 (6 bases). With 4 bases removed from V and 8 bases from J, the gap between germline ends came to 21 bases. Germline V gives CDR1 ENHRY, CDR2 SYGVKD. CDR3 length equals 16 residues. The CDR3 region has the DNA TGTGCCATCAGTGGCAACAGGGTTGGGTCTGGGGATGAGCAGTTCTTC. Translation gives CAISGNRVGSGDEQFF.

This CDR3 reads CSPKRVSGQGIHNEQFF. In DNA form, the CDR3 reads TGCAGCCCTAAGAGGGTTTCTGGACAGGGTATCCACAATGAGCAGTTCTTC. The rearrangement links TRBV29-1 to TRBJ2-1; TRBD1 aligns across 8 bases. The length of the CDR3 is 17 residues. V dropped 8 bases and J dropped 5; count of bases not matched to a gene: 20. Germline V lookup: CDR1 SQVTM, CDR2 ANQGSEA.

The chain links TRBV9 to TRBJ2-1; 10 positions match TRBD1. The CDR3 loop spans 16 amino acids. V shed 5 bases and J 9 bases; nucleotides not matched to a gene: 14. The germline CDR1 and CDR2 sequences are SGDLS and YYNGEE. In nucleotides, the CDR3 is TGTGCCAGCAGACCCTCCGGGACAGGGGTCGTTGGTGAGCAGTTCTTC. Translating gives CASRPSGTGVVGEQFF. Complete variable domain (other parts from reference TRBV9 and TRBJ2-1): DSGVTQTPKHLITATGQRVTLRCSPRSGDLSVYWYQQSLDQGLQFLIQYYNGEERAKGNILERFSAQQFPDLHSELNLSSLELGDSALYFCASRPSGTGVVGEQFFGPGTRLTVL.

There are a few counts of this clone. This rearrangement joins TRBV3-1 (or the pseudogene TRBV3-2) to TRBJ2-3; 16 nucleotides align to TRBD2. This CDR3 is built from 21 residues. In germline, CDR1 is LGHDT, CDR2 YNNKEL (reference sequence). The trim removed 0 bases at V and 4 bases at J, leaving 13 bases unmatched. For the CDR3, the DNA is TGTGCCAGCAGCCAAGATGGATTTTCCGGGACTAGCGGGAGGGGGGCAGATACGCAGTATTTT. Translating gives CASSQDGFSGTSGRGADTQYF.

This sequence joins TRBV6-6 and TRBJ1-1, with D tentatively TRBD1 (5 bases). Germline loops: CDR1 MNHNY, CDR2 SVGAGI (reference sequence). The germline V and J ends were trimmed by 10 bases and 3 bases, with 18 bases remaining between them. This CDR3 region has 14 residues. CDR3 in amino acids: CATIRNRQYTEAFF. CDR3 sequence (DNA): TGTGCCACCATTAGAAACCGACAGTACACTGAAGCTTTCTTT.

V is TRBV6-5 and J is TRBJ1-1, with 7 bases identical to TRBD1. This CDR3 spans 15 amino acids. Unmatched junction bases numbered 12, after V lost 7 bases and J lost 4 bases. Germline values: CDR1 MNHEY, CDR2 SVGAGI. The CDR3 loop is CASIKVKGASTEAFF. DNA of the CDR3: TGTGCCAGCATTAAAGTAAAGGGGGCCAGCACTGAAGCTTTCTTT.

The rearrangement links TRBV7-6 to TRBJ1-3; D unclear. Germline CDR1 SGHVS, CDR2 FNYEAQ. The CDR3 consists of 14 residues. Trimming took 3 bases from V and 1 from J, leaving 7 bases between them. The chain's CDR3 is CASSFGESGNTIYF. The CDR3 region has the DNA TGTGCCAGCAGCTTCGGGGAATCTGGAAACACCATATATTTT.

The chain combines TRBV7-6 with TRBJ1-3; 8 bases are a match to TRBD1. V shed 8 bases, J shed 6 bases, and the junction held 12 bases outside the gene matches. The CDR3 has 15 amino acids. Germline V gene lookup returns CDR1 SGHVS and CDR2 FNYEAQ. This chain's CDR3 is CASGIRTGRENTIYF. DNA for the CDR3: TGTGCCAGCGGGATACGGACAGGGAGGGAAAACACCATATATTTT.

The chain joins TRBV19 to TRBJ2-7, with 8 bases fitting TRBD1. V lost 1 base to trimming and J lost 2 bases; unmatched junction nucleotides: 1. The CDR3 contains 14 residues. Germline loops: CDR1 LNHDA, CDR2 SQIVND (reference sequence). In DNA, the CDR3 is TGTGCCAGTAGTATAGGGACAGGGACCTACGAGCAGTACTTC. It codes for CASSIGTGTYEQYF.

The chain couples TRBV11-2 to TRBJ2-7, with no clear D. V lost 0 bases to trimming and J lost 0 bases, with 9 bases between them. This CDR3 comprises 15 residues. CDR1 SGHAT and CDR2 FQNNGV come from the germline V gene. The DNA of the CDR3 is TGTGCCAGCAGCTTAGATCTTACCAGCTCCTACGAGCAGTACTTC. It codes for CASSLDLTSSYEQYF.

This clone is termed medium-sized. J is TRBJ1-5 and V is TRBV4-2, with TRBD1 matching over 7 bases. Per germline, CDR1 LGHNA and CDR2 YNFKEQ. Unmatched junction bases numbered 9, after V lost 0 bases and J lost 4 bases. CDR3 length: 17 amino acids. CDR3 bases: TGTGCCAGCAGCCAAGAATGGAGACAGGGACGGAATCAGCCCCAGCATTTT. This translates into CASSQEWRQGRNQPQHF.

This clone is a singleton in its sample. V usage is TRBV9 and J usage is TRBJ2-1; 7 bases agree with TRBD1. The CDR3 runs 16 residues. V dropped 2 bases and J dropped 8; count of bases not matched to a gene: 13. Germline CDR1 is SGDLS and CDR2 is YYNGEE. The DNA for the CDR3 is TGTGCCAGCAGCGTCAGGGACAGCCGGGACGGCGATGAGCAGTTCTTC. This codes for CASSVRDSRDGDEQFF.

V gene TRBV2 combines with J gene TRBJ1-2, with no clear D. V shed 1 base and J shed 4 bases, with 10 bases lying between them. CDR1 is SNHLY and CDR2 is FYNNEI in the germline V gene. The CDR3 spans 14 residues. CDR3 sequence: CASSEVVGVYGYTF. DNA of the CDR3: TGTGCCAGCAGTGAAGTAGTCGGGGTCTATGGCTACACCTTC. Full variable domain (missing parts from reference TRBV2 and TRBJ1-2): EPEVTQTPSHQVTQMGQEVILRCVPISNHLYFYWYRQILGQKVEFLVSFYNNEISEKSEIFDDQFSVERPDGSNFTLKIRSTKLEDSAMYFCASSEVVGVYGYTFGSGTRLTVV.

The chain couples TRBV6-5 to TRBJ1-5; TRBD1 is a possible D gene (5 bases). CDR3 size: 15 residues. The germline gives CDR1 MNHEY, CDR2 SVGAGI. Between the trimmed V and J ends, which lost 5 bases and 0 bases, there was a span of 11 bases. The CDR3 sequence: CASSRQTYSNQPQHF. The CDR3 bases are TGTGCCAGCAGTAGACAGACATATAGCAATCAGCCCCAGCATTTT.